This T cell receptor beta chain is from a study of blood T cell repertoires in COVID-19. Germline V CDR1 and CDR2: SGDLS, YYNGEE. The CDR3 extends over 16 amino acids. Trimming pared 0 bases from V and 3 bases from J, leaving 15 bases between. In its sample, this clone was seen once. Individuals drawn from about two dozen US areas were about 18 to 95 years old. Generated by immunoSEQ multiplex PCR, the TCRdb table keeps only in-frame clones and is missing some. Here the sample spans about 200,000 clones, around 85% being singletons. The chain employs TRBV9 and TRBJ2-5; no definite D call. The origin of this receptor is a woman in her forties with acute COVID-19. Input material: PBMCs or T cells enriched from blood (not recorded which). DNA of the CDR3: TGTGCCAGCAGCGTAGATCCGCGTCCTAGAGAAGAGACCCAGTACTTC. Translating gives CASSVDPRPREETQYF. Full variable domain (missing parts from reference TRBV9 and TRBJ2-5): DSGVTQTPKHLITATGQRVTLRCSPRSGDLSVYWYQQSLDQGLQFLIQYYNGEERAKGNILERFSAQQFPDLHSELNLSSLELGDSALYFCASSVDPRPREETQYFGPGTRLLVL.